Below are 2 T cell receptor beta chains sequenced from a single sample in a study of a mutant IDH1 vaccine in newly diagnosed glioma. The antigens for these receptors are not known. The assay was immunoSEQ multiplex PCR, and TCRdb's table has in-frame clones only and misses some. The sample has some 60,000 clones; roughly four fifths are singletons. Sample time point: week 47, end of study. Vaccination comprised doses that each held 300 ug of mutant IDH1 20-mer peptide, plus topical imiquimod. The sequencing used PBMCs, collected from a glioma patient whose treatment included an IDH1 peptide vaccine. These receptors all stem from a man between 25 and 39 years old with glioma.

The chain recombines TRBV5-1 with TRBJ1-2; possibly TRBD1 for D (5 bases). CDR1 is SGHRS, CDR2 YFSETQ, per germline. Trimming removed 1 base at V and 7 bases at J, with 11 bases between. CDR3 length: 13 amino acids. In nucleotides, the CDR3 is TGCGCCAGCAGCTTGTTGCAGGGATTTGGCTACACCTTC. Its translation: CASSLLQGFGYTF.

The chain links TRBV5-4 to TRBJ1-2, with no clear D. Trimming shortened V by 3 bases and J by 2 bases, and 2 bases separated the two germline ends. Germline loops: CDR1 SGHNT, CDR2 YYREEE (reference sequence). The CDR3 extends over 11 amino acids. CDR3 region: CASSYNYGYTF. The CDR3, as DNA: TGTGCCAGCAGCTACAACTATGGCTACACCTTC.